Below, one TCR beta chain is given with its context. Its specificity is unknown. TCRdb keeps only in-frame clones here, not all; method: immunoSEQ multiplex PCR. The sample gives roughly 770,000 clones, about 97% of which show up once; over 0.2% is in the top ten. Germline CDR1 reads SEHNR; CDR2 reads FQNEAQ (reference sequence). This CDR3 has 13 amino acids. Trimming left V 5 bases short and J 11 bases short, with 16 bases between. Positive CCR7 selection of CD45RO-negative cells yielded the naive CD8 cells, and terminally differentiated effector memory CD45RA+ cells were excluded. This entry belongs to a study of shared clonotypes between healthy human individuals. Study findings and constraints: Among donors, the sharing of clonotypes was expected to be influenced by sequencing depth.

The TCR comes from a man younger than 45 in good health. The source material was naive CD8+ T cells sorted from blood. The chain joins TRBV7-9 to TRBJ2-1; the D call may be TRBD1 or TRBD2 (5 bases each). CDR3 protein: CASSEEPGPKQFF. The CDR3 nucleotides are TGTGCCAGCAGCGAAGAACCGGGACCGAAGCAGTTCTTC.